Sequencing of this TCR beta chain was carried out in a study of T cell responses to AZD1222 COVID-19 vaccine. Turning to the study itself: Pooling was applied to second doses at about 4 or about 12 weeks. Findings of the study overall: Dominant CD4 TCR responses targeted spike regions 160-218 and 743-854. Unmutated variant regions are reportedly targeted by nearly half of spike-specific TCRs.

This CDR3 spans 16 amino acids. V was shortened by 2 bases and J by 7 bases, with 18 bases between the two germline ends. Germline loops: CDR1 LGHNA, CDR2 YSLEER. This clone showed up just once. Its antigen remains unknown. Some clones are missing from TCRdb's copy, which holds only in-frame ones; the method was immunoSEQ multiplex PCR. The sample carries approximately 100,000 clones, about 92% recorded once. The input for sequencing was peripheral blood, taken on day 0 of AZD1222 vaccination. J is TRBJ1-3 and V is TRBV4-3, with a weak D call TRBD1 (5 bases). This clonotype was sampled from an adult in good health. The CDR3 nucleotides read TGCGCCAGCAGCCAACGAACCGGGGCCGGGGGTAACACCATATATTTT. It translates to CASSQRTGAGGNTIYF.